This TCR beta chain was observed in a study of cytomegalovirus exposure and HLA in healthy donors. The study's findings and limits: HLA alleles were associated with 18,000 or so TCR beta sequences in a later analysis at 0.05 false discovery rate. A missense variant in DCLRE1C was later tied to TCR beta V- and J-gene trimming. Compared with the approximately 680-donor mean, an Asian-associated ancestry cluster reportedly had fewer N-insertions, according to a later analysis. Immune exposure was documented only through CMV serostatus.

For this clone: Its specificity is not known.

This PCR relied on a set of 60 Vbeta primers and 13 Jbeta primers. The protocol was immunoSEQ multiplex PCR, while the TCRdb copy is restricted to in-frame clones and leaves out a portion. In the table there are 150,000 to 200,000 clones, around 80% of which are singletons. Trimming took 11 bases from V and 12 from J, leaving 26 bases between them. This CDR3 spans 14 amino acids. From germline, CDR1 is ENHRY and CDR2 SYGVKD. The chain combines TRBV10-3 with TRBJ2-1, with D possibly TRBD2 on 7 matching bases. The sequence derives from a man aged 18 to 29 in good health and CMV-seronegative. Sequencing used PBMCs. For the CDR3, the DNA is TGTGCCTCCAAAGGGGGGGGAGGGGCGCTTGGGCAGTTCTTC. Translated, it gives CASKGGGGALGQFF.